This T cell receptor beta chain was found in a study of T-cell reconstitution after alpha-beta-depleted transplantation in children. In germline, CDR1 is MGHRA, CDR2 YSYEKL. The CDR3 is 15 residues long. The J segment lost 4 bases and the V segment lost 0 bases, leaving 5 bases of the junction unmatched. This clonotype was seen at least ten times. Preparation of the TCRbeta library was carried out with unique molecular identifiers. Using its own MiXCR run on the PCR reads, TCRdb lists one record per CDR3 protein. In the table there are 600,000 to 700,000 distinct CDR3 sequences, around 17% of which are singletons.

This clonotype was sampled from a human donor who donated a stem cell graft to a child with acute myeloid leukemia. The sample consisted of PBMCs from the stem cell graft donor, taken from the stem cell graft. The J gene is TRBJ1-1, the V gene TRBV4-1; 7 bases are a match to TRBD1. This CDR3 is CASSQDGNRGTEAFF. The CDR3, as DNA: TGCGCCAGCAGCCAAGATGGAAACAGGGGCACTGAAGCTTTCTTT.